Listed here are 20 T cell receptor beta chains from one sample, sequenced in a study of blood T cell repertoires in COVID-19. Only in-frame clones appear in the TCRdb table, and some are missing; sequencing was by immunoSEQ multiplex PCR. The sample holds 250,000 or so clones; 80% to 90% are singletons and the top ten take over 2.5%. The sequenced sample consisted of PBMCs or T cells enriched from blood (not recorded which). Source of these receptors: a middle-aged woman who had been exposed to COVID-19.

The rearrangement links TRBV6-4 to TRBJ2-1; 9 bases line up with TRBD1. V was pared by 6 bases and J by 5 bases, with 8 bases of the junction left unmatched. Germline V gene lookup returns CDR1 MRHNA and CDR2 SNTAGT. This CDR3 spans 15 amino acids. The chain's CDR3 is CASSLRTGEDNEQFF. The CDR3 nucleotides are TGTGCCAGCAGCCTACGGACAGGGGAGGACAATGAGCAGTTCTTC.

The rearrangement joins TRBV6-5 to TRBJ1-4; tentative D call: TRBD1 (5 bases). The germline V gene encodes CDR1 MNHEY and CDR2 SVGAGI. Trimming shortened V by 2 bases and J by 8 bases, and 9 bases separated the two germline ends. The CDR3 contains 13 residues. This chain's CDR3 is CASSYRGGEKLFF. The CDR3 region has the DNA TGTGCCAGCAGTTACAGGGGTGGGGAAAAACTGTTTTTT.

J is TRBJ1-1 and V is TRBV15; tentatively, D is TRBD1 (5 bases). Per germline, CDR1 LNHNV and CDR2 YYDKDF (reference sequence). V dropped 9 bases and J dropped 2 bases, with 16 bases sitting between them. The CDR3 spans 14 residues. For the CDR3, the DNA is TGTGCCACTGGAACGTCAGACAGAAACACTGAAGCTTTCTTT. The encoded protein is CATGTSDRNTEAFF.

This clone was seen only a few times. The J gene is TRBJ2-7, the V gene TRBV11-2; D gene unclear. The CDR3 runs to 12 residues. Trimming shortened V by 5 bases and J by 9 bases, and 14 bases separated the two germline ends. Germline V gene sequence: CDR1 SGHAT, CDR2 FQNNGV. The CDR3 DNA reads TGTGCCAGCAGCCCCGTGGAGCCGTGGCAGTACTTC. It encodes CASSPVEPWQYF.

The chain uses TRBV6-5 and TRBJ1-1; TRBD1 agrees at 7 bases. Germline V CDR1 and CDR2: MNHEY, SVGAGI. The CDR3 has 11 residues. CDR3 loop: CETRGRTEAFF. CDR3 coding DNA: TGTGAAACCAGGGGGAGGACTGAAGCTTTCTTT.

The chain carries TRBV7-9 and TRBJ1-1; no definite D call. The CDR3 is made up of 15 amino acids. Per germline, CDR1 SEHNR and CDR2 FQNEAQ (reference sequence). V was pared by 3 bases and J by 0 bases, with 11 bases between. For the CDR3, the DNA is TGTGCCAGCAGCTTTAGAGGCTCGATGAACACTGAAGCTTTCTTT. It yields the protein CASSFRGSMNTEAFF. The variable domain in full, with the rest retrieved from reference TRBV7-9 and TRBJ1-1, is DTGVSQNPRHKITKRGQNVTFRCDPISEHNRLYWYRQTLGQGPEFLTYFQNEAQLEKSRLLSDRFSAERPKGSFSTLEIQRTEQGDSAMYLCASSFRGSMNTEAFFGQGTRLTVV.

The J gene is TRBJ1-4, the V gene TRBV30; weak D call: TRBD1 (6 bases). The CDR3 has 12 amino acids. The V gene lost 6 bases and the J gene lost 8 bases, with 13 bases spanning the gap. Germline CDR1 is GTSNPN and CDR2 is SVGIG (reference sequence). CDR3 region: CACSLTGEKLFF. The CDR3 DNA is TGTGCCTGTTCCCTGACAGGAGAAAAACTGTTTTTT.

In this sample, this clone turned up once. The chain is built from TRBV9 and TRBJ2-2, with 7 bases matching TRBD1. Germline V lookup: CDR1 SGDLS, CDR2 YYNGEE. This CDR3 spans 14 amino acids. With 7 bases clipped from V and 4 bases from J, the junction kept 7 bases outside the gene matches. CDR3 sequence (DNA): TGTGCCAGCGGGGGACAGCGGACCACCGGGGAGCTGTTTTTT. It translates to CASGGQRTTGELFF.

CDR3 in amino acids: CASSMGTSGSIADTQYF. The CDR3 coding sequence is TGTGCCAGTAGTATGGGGACTAGCGGGAGTATCGCAGATACGCAGTATTTT. The J gene is TRBJ2-3, the V gene TRBV19; 14 bases line up with TRBD2. Germline loops: CDR1 LNHDA, CDR2 SQIVND (reference sequence). The length of the CDR3 is 17 residues. With 3 bases clipped from V and 4 bases from J, the junction kept 6 bases outside the gene matches.

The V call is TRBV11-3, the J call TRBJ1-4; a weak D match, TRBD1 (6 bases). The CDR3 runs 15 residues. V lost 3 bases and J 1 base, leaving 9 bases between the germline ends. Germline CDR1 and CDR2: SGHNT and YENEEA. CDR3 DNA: TGTGCCAGCAGCTTTTCACAGGGAACTAATGAAAAACTGTTTTTT. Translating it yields CASSFSQGTNEKLFF.

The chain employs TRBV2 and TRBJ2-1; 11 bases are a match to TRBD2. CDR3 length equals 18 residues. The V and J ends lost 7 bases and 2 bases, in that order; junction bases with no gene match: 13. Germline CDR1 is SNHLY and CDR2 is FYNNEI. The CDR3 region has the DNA TGTGCCAGCATTCTCCGTAGCGGGGGGGCCATGGCCTACAATGAGCAGTTCTTC. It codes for CASILRSGGAMAYNEQFF.

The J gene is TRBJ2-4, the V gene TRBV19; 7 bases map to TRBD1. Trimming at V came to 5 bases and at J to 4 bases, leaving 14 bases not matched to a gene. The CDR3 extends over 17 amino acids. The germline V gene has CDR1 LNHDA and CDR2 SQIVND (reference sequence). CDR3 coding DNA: TGTGCCAGTAGTGCAACAGGGGACCCGCGGTCTAAAAACATTCAGTACTTC. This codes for CASSATGDPRSKNIQYF.

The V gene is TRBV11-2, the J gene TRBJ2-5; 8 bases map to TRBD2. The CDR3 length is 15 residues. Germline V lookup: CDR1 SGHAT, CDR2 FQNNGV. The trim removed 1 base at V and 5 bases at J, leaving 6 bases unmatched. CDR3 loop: CASSLVGGGRETQYF. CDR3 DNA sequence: TGTGCCAGCAGCTTAGTCGGGGGGGGACGGGAGACCCAGTACTTC.

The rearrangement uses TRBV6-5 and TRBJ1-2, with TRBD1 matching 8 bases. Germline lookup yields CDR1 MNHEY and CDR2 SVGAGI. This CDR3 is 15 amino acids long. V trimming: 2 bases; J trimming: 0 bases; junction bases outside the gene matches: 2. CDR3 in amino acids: CASSYPGQANYGYTF. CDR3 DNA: TGTGCCAGCAGTTACCCGGGACAGGCTAACTATGGCTACACCTTC.

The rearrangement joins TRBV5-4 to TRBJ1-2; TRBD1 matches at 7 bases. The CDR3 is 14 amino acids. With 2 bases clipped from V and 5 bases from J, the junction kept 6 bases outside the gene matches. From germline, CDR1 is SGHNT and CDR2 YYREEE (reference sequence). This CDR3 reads CASSLGGTDYGYTF. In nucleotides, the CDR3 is TGTGCCAGCAGCTTAGGTGGGACAGATTATGGCTACACCTTC.

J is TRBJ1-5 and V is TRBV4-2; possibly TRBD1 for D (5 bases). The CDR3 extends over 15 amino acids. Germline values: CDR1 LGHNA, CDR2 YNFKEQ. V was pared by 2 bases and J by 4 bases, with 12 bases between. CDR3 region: CASSQWAGPNQPQHF. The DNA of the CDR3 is TGTGCCAGCAGCCAATGGGCGGGGCCAAATCAGCCCCAGCATTTT.

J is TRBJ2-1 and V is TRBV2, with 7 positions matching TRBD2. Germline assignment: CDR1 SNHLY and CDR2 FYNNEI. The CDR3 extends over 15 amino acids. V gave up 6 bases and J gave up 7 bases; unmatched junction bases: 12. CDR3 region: CASRNRDYQRNEQFF. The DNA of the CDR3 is TGTGCCAGCAGGAACCGGGACTATCAAAGAAATGAGCAGTTCTTC.

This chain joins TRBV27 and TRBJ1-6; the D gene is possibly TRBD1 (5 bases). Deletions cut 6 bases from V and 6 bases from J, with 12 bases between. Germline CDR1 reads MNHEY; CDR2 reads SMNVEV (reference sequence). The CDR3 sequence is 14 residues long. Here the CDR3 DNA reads TGTGCCAGCAGCTGGGGAGGGGCTAATTCACCCCTCCACTTT. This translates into CASSWGGANSPLHF.

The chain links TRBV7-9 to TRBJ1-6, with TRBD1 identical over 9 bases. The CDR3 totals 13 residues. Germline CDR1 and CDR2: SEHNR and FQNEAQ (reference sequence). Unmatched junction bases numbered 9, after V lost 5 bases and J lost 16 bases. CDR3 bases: TGTGCCAGCAGCCCTGGGACAGGGCCCGTTCTCCACTTT. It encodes CASSPGTGPVLHF.

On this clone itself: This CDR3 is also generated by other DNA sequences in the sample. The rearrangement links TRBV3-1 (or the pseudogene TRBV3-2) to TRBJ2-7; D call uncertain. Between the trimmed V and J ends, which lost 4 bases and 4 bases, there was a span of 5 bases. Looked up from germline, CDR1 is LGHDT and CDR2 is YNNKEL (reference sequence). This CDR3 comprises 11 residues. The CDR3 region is CASSLLYEQYF. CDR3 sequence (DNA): TGTGCCAGCAGCCTATTATACGAGCAGTACTTC.